This is a list of T cell receptor beta chains from one sample in a study of shared clonotypes between healthy human individuals. Produced via immunoSEQ multiplex PCR; TCRdb's table is partial and in-frame only. The repertoire has over a million clones, approximately 80% of them found once; the top ten carry roughly 0.62%. Sequenced: memory CD4+ T cells from PBMCs. The receptor set was obtained from a man younger than 30 in good health. Some clones in this sample may be carry-over from other donors' samples. Each CDR3 is given with its conserved first and last residue. A D gene is named only where the DNA matches it firmly. A clone size is listed for some rows: how often the clone was seen (once, few, many), or a class if it is expanded.

V	D	size	CDR3
TRBV6-5	-	many	CASVRNSLSGNTIYF
TRBV29-1	TRBD2	-	CSVELQLAGTYNEQFF
TRBV11-1	-	-	CASSLTGRDADTQYF
TRBV5-6	-	-	CASGGAGNEQYF
TRBV12-5	TRBD2	few	CASGAGTSGRDTQYF
TRBV28	-	-	CASSSPSSYEQYF
TRBV25-1	-	few	CASSEWGQGNTEAFF
TRBV9	TRBD2	-	CASSVDLAGVYNEQFF
TRBV19	-	-	CASSSGFGTEAFF
TRBV5-5	-	-	CASSLVFAEAFF
TRBV30	-	-	CAWSSDRFYEQYF
TRBV5-1	-	-	CASRRDEYGYTF
TRBV5-6	TRBD2	-	CASSLWTSGFKETQYF
TRBV5-1	TRBD1	once	CASHPGTALFNEQFF
TRBV7-3	-	-	CASSLALGADTQYF
TRBV12-5	-	-	CASGLRDTQYF
TRBV20-1	-	-	CSARRTDEQFF
TRBV4-1	TRBD1	-	CASSHPRGGDTEAFF
TRBV28	-	-	CASSLLGVHGVEQYF
TRBV7-2	TRBD1	-	CASSSTGTVYSNEQFF
TRBV2	-	few	CATRTDTNYGYTF
TRBV7-3	-	-	CASSPYVGRAGGYTF
TRBV5-1	TRBD2	-	CASSLAVAGGNTGELFF
TRBV5-4	TRBD2	-	CASSTGLAGVTDTQYF
TRBV7-3	-	-	CASSPTAAARTDTQYF
TRBV5-4	TRBD1	-	CASGTGPQETQYF
TRBV18	-	-	CASSPTTGDDGYTF
TRBV14	-	few	CASSRREEGDIQYF
TRBV21-1	-	-	CASRAIGQDPDEQYF
TRBV29-1	-	-	CSVLLPRRAYEQHF
TRBV6-6	TRBD1	once	CASSLPGTGITEAFF
TRBV7-3	-	-	CASSVVAGSSYEQYF
TRBV5-1	-	few	CASSSSVPGANVLTF
TRBV4-2	TRBD2	-	CASSQEGTSGPNPREQYF
TRBV7-9	TRBD1	-	CASSLLPTGAGYTF
TRBV12-5	-	once	CASRPGGSGTEAFF
TRBV28	-	-	CATTYPGQINYGYTF
TRBV7-9	-	once	CASSLEGGYTEAFF
TRBV29-1	-	-	CSVEETNQNTQYF
TRBV29-1	-	many	CSVRGQSGPGDEQFF
TRBV5-1	-	once	CASSIGTVLSGEQYF
TRBV7-8	-	-	CASSLVARGDQPQHF
TRBV29-1	TRBD1	few	CSVEQGGTEAFF
TRBV30	-	-	CAYSGGTATNEKLFF
TRBV5-1	TRBD1	-	CASSPRTGGLNEQFF